Listed below are T cell receptor beta chains from one sample, sequenced in a study of blood T cell repertoires in COVID-19. Only in-frame clones appear in the TCRdb table, and some are missing; sequencing was by immunoSEQ multiplex PCR. The sample yields around 130,000 clones, around 83% seen once. The source material was PBMCs or T cells enriched from blood (not recorded which). The receptors derive from a man younger than 45 who had recovered from COVID-19. The CDR3 runs from the conserved cysteine through the conserved F or W. Each record gives: J gene, clone size, D gene, V gene, CDR3 protein, CDR3 DNA. The D gene is left open where the match is weak. A clone size is listed for some rows: how often the clone was seen (once, few, many), or a class if it is expanded.

j_call: TRBJ2-7
clone_size: -
d_call: TRBD2
v_call: TRBV6-1
cdr3_aa: CASSDRTSYEQYF
cdr3_nt: TGTGCCAGCAGTGACCGGACTAGCTACGAGCAGTACTTC

j_call: TRBJ2-2
clone_size: few
d_call: TRBD2
v_call: TRBV9
cdr3_aa: CASSVLAGGRFTGELFF
cdr3_nt: TGTGCCAGCAGCGTACTAGCGGGAGGTCGCTTCACCGGGGAGCTGTTTTTT

j_call: TRBJ1-4
clone_size: -
d_call: TRBD1
v_call: TRBV5-1
cdr3_aa: CASSTGTANEKLFF
cdr3_nt: TGCGCCAGCAGCACCGGGACAGCTAATGAAAAACTGTTTTTT

j_call: TRBJ2-3
clone_size: -
d_call: TRBD2
v_call: TRBV30
cdr3_aa: CAWTITRTSGITDTQYF
cdr3_nt: TGTGCCTGGACCATAACTCGGACTAGCGGGATCACAGATACGCAGTATTTT

j_call: TRBJ2-5
clone_size: -
d_call: -
v_call: TRBV6-5
cdr3_aa: CASSRTRMEKTQYF
cdr3_nt: TGTGCCAGCAGCCGAACTAGGATGGAAAAGACCCAGTACTTC

j_call: TRBJ1-5
clone_size: -
d_call: TRBD1
v_call: TRBV12-5
cdr3_aa: CASGLGDRAPGQPQHF
cdr3_nt: TGTGCTAGTGGTTTGGGGGACAGGGCTCCGGGACAGCCCCAGCATTTT

j_call: TRBJ1-1
clone_size: -
d_call: TRBD1
v_call: TRBV27
cdr3_aa: CASSQYRGTEAFF
cdr3_nt: TGTGCCAGCAGTCAGTACAGGGGAACTGAAGCTTTCTTT

j_call: TRBJ1-1
clone_size: -
d_call: TRBD1
v_call: TRBV7-9
cdr3_aa: CASSLGETGGEAFF
cdr3_nt: TGTGCCAGCAGCTTAGGCGAGACAGGGGGCGAAGCTTTCTTT

j_call: TRBJ1-2
clone_size: -
d_call: TRBD1
v_call: TRBV12-3/TRBV12-4
cdr3_aa: CASRGQSYGYTF
cdr3_nt: TGTGCCAGCAGGGGACAGAGCTATGGCTACACCTTC

j_call: TRBJ2-1
clone_size: -
d_call: TRBD2
v_call: TRBV9
cdr3_aa: CASSFGTSVNNEQFF
cdr3_nt: TGTGCCAGCAGCTTTGGGACTAGCGTAAACAATGAGCAGTTCTTC

j_call: TRBJ2-1
clone_size: few
d_call: TRBD2
v_call: TRBV12-3/TRBV12-4
cdr3_aa: CASRLASGHEQFF
cdr3_nt: TGTGCCAGTCGACTAGCGTCAGGGCACGAGCAGTTCTTC

j_call: TRBJ2-1
clone_size: -
d_call: TRBD2
v_call: TRBV9
cdr3_aa: CASSVRSGSSYNEQFF
cdr3_nt: TGTGCCAGCAGCGTAAGGAGCGGGAGCTCCTACAATGAGCAGTTCTTC

j_call: TRBJ2-1
clone_size: once
d_call: TRBD1
v_call: TRBV7-8
cdr3_aa: CASSPTDRGYNEQFF
cdr3_nt: TGTGCCAGCAGCCCTACTGACAGGGGGTACAATGAGCAGTTCTTC

j_call: TRBJ2-1
clone_size: -
d_call: -
v_call: TRBV2
cdr3_aa: CASGGIDSYNEQFF
cdr3_nt: TGTGCCAGCGGGGGGATCGACAGTTACAATGAGCAGTTCTTC

j_call: TRBJ1-1
clone_size: -
d_call: TRBD1
v_call: TRBV6-2/TRBV6-3
cdr3_aa: CASSRTGAGTEAFF
cdr3_nt: TGTGCCAGCAGTCGGACAGGGGCCGGGACTGAAGCTTTCTTT

j_call: TRBJ2-7
clone_size: -
d_call: TRBD2
v_call: TRBV20-1
cdr3_aa: CSASSGSYGAYEQYF
cdr3_nt: TGCAGTGCTAGTAGCGGGAGTTATGGGGCCTACGAGCAGTACTTC

j_call: TRBJ1-2
clone_size: -
d_call: TRBD1
v_call: TRBV7-9
cdr3_aa: CASSPPGGSANYGYTF
cdr3_nt: TGTGCCAGCAGCCCCCCAGGGGGCAGTGCTAACTATGGCTACACCTTC

j_call: TRBJ1-5
clone_size: -
d_call: -
v_call: TRBV3-1/TRBV3-2
cdr3_aa: CASSQELTLGNQPQHF
cdr3_nt: TGTGCCAGCAGCCAAGAGTTGACACTAGGCAATCAGCCCCAGCATTTT